The T cell receptor (beta chain) described here comes from a study of tumor and adjacent non-tumor tissue in lung cancer. Study outcomes and limitations: In normal lung, the top 100 clones were significantly more dominant than in tumor.

As regards this clonotype: Its antigen remains unidentified. One end of the junction is discordant with germline, which a read error may explain.

The CDR3 runs to 17 residues. Germline V CDR1 and CDR2: SEHNR, FQNEAQ (reference sequence). The template was RNA from unsorted bulk tissue. The normal lung tissue was taken more than 3 cm from the tumor edge. Between August and November 2014, newly diagnosed, chemotherapy-naive lung cancer patients underwent thoracic surgery in China. Three rounds of nested PCR, following a modified ARM-PCR protocol, produced the TCRbeta library. TCRdb called the multiplex PCR reads again in MiXCR, with one record for every CDR3 protein. The table has some 51,000 distinct CDR3 sequences, 60% to 65% seen once; the top ten hold 30%.

The chain combines TRBV7-9 with TRBJ2-7, with TRBD2 identical over 13 bases. The sequencing sample was made of distant non-tumor lung tissue. This clonotype was obtained from a woman in her 70s with non-small cell lung cancer. Here the CDR3 DNA reads TGTGCCAGCAGCCCCCCGGTACTAGCGGGAGGGTCCTACGAGCAATACTTC. Protein sequence: CASSPPVLAGGSYEQYF.